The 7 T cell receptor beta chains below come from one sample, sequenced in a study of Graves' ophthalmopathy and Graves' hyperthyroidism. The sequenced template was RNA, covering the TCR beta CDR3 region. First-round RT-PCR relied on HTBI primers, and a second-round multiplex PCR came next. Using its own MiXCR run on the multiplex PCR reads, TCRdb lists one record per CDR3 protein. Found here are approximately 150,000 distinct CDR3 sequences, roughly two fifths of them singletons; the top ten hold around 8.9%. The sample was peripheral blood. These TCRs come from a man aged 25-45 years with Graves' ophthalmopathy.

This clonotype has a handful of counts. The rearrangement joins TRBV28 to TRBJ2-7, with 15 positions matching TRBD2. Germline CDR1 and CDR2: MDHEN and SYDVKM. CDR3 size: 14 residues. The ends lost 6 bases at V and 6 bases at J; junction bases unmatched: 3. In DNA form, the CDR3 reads TGTGCCAGCAGAGGGACTAGCGGGAGGTCCGAGCAGTACTTC. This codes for CASRGTSGRSEQYF.

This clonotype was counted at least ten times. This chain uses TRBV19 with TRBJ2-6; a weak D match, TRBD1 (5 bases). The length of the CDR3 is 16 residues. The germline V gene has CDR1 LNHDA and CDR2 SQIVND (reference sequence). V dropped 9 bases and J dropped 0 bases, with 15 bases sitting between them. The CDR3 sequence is CASNNRRSSGANVLTF. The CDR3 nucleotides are TGTGCCAGCAATAACAGGAGAAGCTCTGGGGCCAACGTCCTGACTTTC.

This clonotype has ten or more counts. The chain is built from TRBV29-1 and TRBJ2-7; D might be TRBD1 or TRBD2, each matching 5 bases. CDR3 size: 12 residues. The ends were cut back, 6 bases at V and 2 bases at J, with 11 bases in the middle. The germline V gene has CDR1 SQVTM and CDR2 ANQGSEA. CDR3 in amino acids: CSVGDGTYEQYF. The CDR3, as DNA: TGCAGCGTCGGGGACGGGACCTACGAGCAGTACTTC.

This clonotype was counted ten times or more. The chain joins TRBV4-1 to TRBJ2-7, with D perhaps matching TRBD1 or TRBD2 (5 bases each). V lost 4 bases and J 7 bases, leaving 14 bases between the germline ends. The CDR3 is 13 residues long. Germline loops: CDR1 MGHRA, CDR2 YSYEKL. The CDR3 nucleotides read TGCGCCAGCAGCCTAGGGACGGTGGGTGAGCAGTACTTC. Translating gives CASSLGTVGEQYF.

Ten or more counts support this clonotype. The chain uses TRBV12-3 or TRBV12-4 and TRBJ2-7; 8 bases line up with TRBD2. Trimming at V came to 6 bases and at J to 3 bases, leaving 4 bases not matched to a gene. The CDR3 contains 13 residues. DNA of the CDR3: TGTGCCAGCAGGCTAACTAGCGGCTACGAGCAGTACTTC. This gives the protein CASRLTSGYEQYF.

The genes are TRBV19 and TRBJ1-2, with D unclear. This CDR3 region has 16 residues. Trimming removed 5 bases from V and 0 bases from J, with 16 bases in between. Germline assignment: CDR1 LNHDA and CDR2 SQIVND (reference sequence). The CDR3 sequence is CASSSRQSQANYGYTF. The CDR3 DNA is TGTGCCAGTAGTTCCCGACAATCCCAAGCTAACTATGGCTACACCTTC.

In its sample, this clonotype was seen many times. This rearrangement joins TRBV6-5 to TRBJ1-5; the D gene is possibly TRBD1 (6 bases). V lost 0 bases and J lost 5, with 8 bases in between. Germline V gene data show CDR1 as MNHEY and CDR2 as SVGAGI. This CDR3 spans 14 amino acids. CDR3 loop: CASSYSKGDQPQHF. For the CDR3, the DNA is TGTGCCAGCAGTTACTCGAAGGGGGATCAGCCCCAGCATTTT.